This TCR beta chain was profiled in a study of blood T cell repertoires in COVID-19. The CDR3 covers 14 residues. This clone was observed once. Libraries were prepared by immunoSEQ multiplex PCR; TCRdb keeps only in-frame clonotypes and omits some of them. The table has over 95,000 clones, about 88% seen once; the top ten hold 8.4%. The sequence was collected from a woman aged 65 to 85 who had recovered from COVID-19. Material for sequencing was peripheral blood. The chain carries TRBV12-2 and TRBJ2-7; the listed D gene, TRBD2, was not tested against the DNA. TRBV12-2 is a known pseudogene. DNA of the CDR3: TGTGCAAGTCGCCCCCCAGGAGGGAACAACGAGCAGTACTTC. Encoded protein: CASRPPGGNNEQYF.